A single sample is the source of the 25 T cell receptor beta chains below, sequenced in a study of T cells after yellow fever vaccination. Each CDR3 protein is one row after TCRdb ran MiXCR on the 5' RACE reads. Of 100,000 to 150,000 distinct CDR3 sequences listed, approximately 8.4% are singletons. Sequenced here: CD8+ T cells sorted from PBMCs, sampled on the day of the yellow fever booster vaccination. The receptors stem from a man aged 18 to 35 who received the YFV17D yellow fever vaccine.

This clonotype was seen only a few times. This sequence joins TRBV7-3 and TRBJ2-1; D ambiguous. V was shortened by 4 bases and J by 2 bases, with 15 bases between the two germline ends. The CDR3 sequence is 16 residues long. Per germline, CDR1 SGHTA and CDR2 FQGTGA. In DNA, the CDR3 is TGTGCCAGCAGCTCAGACTGTAATTTAACCTACAATGAGCAGTTCTTC. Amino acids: CASSSDCNLTYNEQFF.

CDR3 in DNA: TGCGCCAGCGGCTCCGGGGGGTCGCCCTACGAGCAGTACTTC. Residues: CASGSGGSPYEQYF. This chain joins TRBV10-2 and TRBJ2-7; 7 positions match TRBD2. Germline CDR1 WSHSY, CDR2 SAAADI. There are 14 residues in the CDR3. Germline trimming cut 8 bases from V and 2 bases from J; bases unmatched to any gene: 9.

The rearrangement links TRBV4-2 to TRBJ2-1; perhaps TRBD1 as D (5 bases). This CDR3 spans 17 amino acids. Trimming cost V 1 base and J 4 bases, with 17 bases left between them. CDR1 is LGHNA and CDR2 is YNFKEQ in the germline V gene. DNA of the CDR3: TGTGCCAGCAGCCAAGTCCAAGGGGAATTCGGTTACAATGAGCAGTTCTTC. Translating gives CASSQVQGEFGYNEQFF.

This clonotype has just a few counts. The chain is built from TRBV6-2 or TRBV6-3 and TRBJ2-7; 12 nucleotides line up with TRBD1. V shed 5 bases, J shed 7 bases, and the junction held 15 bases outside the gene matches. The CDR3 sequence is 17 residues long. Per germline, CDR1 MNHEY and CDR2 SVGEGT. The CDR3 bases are TGTGCCAGCAGTCACGATGCAAGGGGACAGGGGGCGCGGGAGCAGTACGTC. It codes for CASSHDARGQGAREQYV.

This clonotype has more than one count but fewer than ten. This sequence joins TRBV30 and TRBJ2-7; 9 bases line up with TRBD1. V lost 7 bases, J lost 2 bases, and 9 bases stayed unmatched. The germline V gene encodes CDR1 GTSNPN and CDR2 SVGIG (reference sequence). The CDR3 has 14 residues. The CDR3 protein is CASSHRGQTYEQYF. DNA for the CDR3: TGTGCCTCCTCACACAGGGGGCAAACCTACGAGCAGTACTTC.

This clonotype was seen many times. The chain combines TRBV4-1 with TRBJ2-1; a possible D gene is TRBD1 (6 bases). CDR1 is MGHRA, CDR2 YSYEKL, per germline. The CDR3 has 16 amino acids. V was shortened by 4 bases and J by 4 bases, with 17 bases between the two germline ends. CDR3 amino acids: CASSRGSGQTYNEQFF. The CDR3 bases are TGCGCCAGCAGCCGGGGGAGCGGACAGACTTACAATGAGCAGTTCTTC.

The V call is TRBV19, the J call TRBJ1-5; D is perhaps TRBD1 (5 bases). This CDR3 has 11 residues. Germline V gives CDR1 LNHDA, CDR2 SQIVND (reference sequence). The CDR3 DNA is TGTGCTGGGGGGAGCAATCAGCCCCAGCATTTT. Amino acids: CAGGSNQPQHF. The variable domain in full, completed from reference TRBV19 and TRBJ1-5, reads DGGITQSPKYLFRKEGQNVTLSCEQNLNHDAMYWYRQDPGQGLRLIYYSQIVNDFQKGDIAEGYSVSREKKESFPLTVTSAQKNPTAFYLCAGGSNQPQHFGDGTRLSIL.

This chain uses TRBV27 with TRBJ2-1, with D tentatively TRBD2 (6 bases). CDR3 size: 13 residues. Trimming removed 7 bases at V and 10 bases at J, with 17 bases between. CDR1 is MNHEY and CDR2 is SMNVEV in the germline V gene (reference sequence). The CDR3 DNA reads TGTGCCAGCATCAGTGGGGGGTGGGACGAGCAGTTCTTC. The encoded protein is CASISGGWDEQFF.

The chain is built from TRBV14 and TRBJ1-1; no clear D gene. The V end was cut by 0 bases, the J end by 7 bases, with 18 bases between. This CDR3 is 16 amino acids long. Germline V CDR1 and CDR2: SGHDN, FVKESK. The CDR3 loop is CASSQDFTAHYDEAFF. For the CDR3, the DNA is TGTGCCAGCAGCCAAGATTTCACCGCCCATTACGATGAAGCTTTCTTT.

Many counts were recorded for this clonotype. The CDR3 reads CSAGRGLAETTDTQYF. The CDR3 region has the DNA TGCAGCGCCGGTCGAGGACTAGCGGAAACCACAGATACGCAGTATTTT. V and J are TRBV29-1 and TRBJ2-3; 10 bases align to TRBD2. This CDR3 is 16 amino acids long. V lost 7 bases, J lost 2 bases, and 12 bases stayed unmatched. Germline V gene data show CDR1 as SQVTM and CDR2 as ANQGSEA.

CDR3 in DNA: TGCGCCAGCAGCCAAGATATGGGCACCTCCTACGAGCAGTACTTC. It translates to CASSQDMGTSYEQYF. The chain has TRBV4-3 and TRBJ2-7; D is ambiguous. This CDR3 has 15 residues. V lost 0 bases to trimming and J lost 0 bases, with 9 bases between them. Germline assignment: CDR1 LGHNA and CDR2 YSLEER.

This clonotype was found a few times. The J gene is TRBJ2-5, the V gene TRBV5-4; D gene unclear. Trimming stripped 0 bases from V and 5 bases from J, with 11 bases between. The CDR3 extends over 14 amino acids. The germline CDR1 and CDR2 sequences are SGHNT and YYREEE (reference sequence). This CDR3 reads CASSLEGLKETQYF. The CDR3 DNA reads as TGTGCCAGCAGCTTGGAAGGTCTGAAGGAGACCCAGTACTTC.

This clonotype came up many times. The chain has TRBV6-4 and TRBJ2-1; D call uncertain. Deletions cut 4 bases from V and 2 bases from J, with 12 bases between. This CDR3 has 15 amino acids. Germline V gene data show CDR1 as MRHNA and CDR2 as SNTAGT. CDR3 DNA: TGTGCCAGCAGTGTCTCTCCATTGGCCTACAATGAGCAGTTCTTC. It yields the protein CASSVSPLAYNEQFF.

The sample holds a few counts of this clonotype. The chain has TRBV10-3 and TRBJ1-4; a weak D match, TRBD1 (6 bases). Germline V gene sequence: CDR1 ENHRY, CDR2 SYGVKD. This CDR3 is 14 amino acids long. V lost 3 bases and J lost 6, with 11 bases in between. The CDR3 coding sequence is TGTGCCATCAGTGAATCCCAGGGGCATGAAAAACTGTTTTTT. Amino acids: CAISESQGHEKLFF.

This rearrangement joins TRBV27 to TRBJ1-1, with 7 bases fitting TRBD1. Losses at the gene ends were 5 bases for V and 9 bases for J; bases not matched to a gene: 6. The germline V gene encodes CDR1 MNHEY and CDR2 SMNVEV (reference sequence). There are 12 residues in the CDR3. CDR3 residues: CASSPRTGKAFF. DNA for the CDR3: TGTGCCAGCAGTCCTCGGACAGGAAAAGCTTTCTTT.

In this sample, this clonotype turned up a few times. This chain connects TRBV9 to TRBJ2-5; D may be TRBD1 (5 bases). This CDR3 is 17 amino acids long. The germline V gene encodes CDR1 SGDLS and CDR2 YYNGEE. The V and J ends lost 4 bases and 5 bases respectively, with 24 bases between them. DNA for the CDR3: TGTGCCAGCAGCTTGGGAAGGGGCCGAGTAACGGCGGAGACCCAGTACTTC. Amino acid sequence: CASSLGRGRVTAETQYF.

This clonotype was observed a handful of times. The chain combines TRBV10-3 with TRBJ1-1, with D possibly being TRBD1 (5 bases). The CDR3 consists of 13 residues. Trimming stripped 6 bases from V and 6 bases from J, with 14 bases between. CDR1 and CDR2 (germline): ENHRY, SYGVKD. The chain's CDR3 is CAISGRGEAEAFF. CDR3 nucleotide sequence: TGTGCCATCAGCGGGCGGGGGGAGGCTGAAGCTTTCTTT.

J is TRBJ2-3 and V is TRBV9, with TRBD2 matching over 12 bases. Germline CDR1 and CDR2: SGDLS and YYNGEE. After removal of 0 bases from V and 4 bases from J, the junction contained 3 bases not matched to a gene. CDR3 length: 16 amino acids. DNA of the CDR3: TGTGCCAGCAGCGTAGACCCTAGCGGGGGGGCAGATACGCAGTATTTT. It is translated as CASSVDPSGGADTQYF.

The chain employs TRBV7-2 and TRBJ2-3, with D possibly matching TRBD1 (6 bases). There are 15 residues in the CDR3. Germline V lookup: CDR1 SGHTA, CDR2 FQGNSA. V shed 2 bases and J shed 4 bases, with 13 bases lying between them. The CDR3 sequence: CASSLSFQGPDTQYF. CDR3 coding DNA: TGTGCCAGCAGCTTAAGCTTTCAGGGGCCAGATACGCAGTATTTT.

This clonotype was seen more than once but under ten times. In DNA form, the CDR3 reads TGCAGTGCGAGACCTAGTACCTACGAGCAGTACTTC. Protein sequence: CSARPSTYEQYF. The chain recombines TRBV20-1 with TRBJ2-7; no reliable D call. Germline V gene lookup returns CDR1 DFQATT and CDR2 SNEGSKA (reference sequence). This CDR3 has 12 amino acids. V shed 6 bases and J shed 2 bases, with 11 bases lying between them.

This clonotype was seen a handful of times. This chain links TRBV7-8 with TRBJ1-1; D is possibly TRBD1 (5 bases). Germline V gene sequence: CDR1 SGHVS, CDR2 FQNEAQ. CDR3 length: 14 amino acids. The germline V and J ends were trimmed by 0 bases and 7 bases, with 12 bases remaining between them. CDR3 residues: CASSLAGTGSEAFF. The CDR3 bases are TGTGCCAGCAGCTTAGCAGGGACCGGGAGTGAAGCTTTCTTT. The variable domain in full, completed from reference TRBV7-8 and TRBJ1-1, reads GAGVSQSPRYKVAKRGQDVALRCDPISGHVSLFWYQQALGQGPEFLTYFQNEAQLDKSGLPSDRFFAERPEGSVSTLKIQRTQQEDSAVYLCASSLAGTGSEAFFGQGTRLTVV.

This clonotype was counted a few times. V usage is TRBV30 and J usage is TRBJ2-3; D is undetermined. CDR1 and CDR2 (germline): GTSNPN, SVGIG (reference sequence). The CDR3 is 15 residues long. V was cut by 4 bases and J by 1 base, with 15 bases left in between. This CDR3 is CAWNLDRFGTDTQYF. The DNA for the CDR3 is TGTGCCTGGAACCTCGACCGGTTCGGCACAGATACGCAGTATTTT.

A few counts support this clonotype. CDR3 protein: CASLARDRIEQYF. In DNA, the CDR3 is TGTGCCAGCCTTGCCCGGGACAGAATCGAGCAGTACTTC. This chain uses TRBV21-1 with TRBJ2-7; TRBD1, the D gene given by the table, was not confirmed from the DNA. TRBV21-1 is a recognized pseudogene. The CDR3 length is 13 residues.

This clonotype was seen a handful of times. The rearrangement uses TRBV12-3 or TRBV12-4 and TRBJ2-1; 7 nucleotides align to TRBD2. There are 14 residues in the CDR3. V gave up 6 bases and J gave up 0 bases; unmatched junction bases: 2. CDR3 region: CASSRGVSYNEQFF. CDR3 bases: TGTGCCAGCAGCCGGGGGGTCTCCTACAATGAGCAGTTCTTC.

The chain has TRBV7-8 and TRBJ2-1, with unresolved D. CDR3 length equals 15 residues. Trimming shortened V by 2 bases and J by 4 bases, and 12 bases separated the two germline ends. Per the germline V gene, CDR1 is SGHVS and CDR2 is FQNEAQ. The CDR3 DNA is TGTGCCAGCAGCTTAAGCTTAAGCCCGTACAATGAGCAGTTCTTC. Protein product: CASSLSLSPYNEQFF.